This is a list of T cell receptor beta chains from one sample in a study of CD8 T cells in ankylosing spondylitis. TCRdb analysed the 5' RACE reads with MiXCR anew, one entry per CDR3 protein. The sample lists approximately 540,000 distinct CDR3 sequences, about 13% occurring once. The sequenced sample consisted of blood, either unsorted or a sorted T cell fraction (not recorded which). All receptors derive from a male donor with ankylosing spondylitis. Each CDR3 is given with its conserved first and last residue. D genes are given only for firm matches. Only part of the rows carry a size: once, few, many, or a class if the clone is expanded.

v_gene	d_gene	abundance	j_gene	CDR3aa	CDR3nt
TRBV7-8	-	-	TRBJ1-2	CASSLRRGVYGYTF	TGTGCCAGCAGCTTACGAAGGGGCGTCTATGGCTACACCTTC
TRBV20-1	-	many	TRBJ1-6	CSAVEYLSSPLHF	TGCAGTGCGGTGGAATACCTCTCGTCGCCCCTCCACTTT
TRBV6-2/TRBV6-3	-	-	TRBJ1-2	CASSSPRGSRSYGYTF	TGTGCCAGCAGCAGCCCCAGGGGAAGTAGGAGCTATGGCTACACCTTC
TRBV20-1	-	-	TRBJ2-1	CSASPGWTNNEQFF	TGCAGTGCTAGTCCGGGGTGGACTAACAATGAGCAGTTCTTC
TRBV7-2	-	few	TRBJ2-1	CASSRFSGGSYNEQFF	TGTGCCAGCAGCCGGTTTAGCGGTGGCTCCTACAATGAGCAGTTCTTC
TRBV2	-	-	TRBJ2-2	CASTEKRRGTGELFF	TGTGCCAGCACAGAGAAGCGGAGGGGAACCGGGGAGCTGTTTTTT
TRBV10-3	TRBD2	-	TRBJ2-1	CAIQREGLYNEQFF	TGTGCCATCCAGCGGGAGGGCCTCTACAATGAGCAGTTCTTC
TRBV3-1	-	-	TRBJ1-6	CASSPNADSPLHF	TGTGCCAGCAGCCCCAACGCGGATTCACCCCTCCACTTT
TRBV4-1	-	-	TRBJ1-5	CASSQDAQNPQHF	TGCGCCAGCAGCCAAGATGCCCAGAATCCCCAGCATTTT
TRBV12-3/TRBV12-4	TRBD2	few	TRBJ2-2	CASSRTSGPFTGELFF	TGTGCCAGCAGTCGGACTAGCGGACCTTTCACCGGGGAGCTGTTTTTT
TRBV7-6	-	few	TRBJ2-4	CASSLDLRSPRRTKNIQYF	TGTGCCAGCAGCTTAGATTTGCGGTCCCCCCGCAGAACCAAAAACATTCAGTACTTC
TRBV15	TRBD1	-	TRBJ2-1	CATSPTRDSKNEQFF	TGTGCCACCAGCCCAACTCGGGACAGCAAGAATGAGCAGTTCTTC
TRBV10-2	TRBD2	many	TRBJ2-1	CASRTSGRKDEQFF	TGCGCCAGCAGAACTAGCGGGAGAAAAGATGAGCAGTTCTTC
TRBV29-1	-	-	TRBJ2-1	CSVWGDTAYNEQFF	TGCAGTGTTTGGGGGGACACCGCCTACAATGAGCAGTTCTTC
TRBV20-1	TRBD2	-	TRBJ2-1	CSARDLFGGGNNEQFF	TGCAGTGCTAGAGATTTGTTCGGGGGAGGGAACAATGAGCAGTTCTTC
TRBV11-3	-	-	TRBJ2-2	CASSLQQGNTGELFF	TGTGCCAGCAGCTTGCAACAGGGAAACACCGGGGAGCTGTTTTTT